Listed below are T cell receptor beta chains from one sample, sequenced in a study of blood T cell repertoires in COVID-19. Sequencing was performed with immunoSEQ multiplex PCR; in TCRdb, only in-frame clones are kept and a portion is missing. This table has 170,000 or so clones, almost 80% appearing once. The source material was peripheral blood. Source of these receptors: a woman between 65 and 79 years old with acute or convalescent COVID-19. The CDR3 runs from the conserved cysteine through the conserved F or W. D genes are given only for firm matches. Rows give clone size only sometimes, using once, few, many, or a class for an expanded clone.

>-|-|TRBJ2-2|TRBV6-1
TGTGCCAGCAGTGAGAGCGGAACGAACACCGGGGAGCTGTTTTTT
CASSESGTNTGELFF
>-|-|TRBJ2-1|TRBV5-6
TGTGCCAGCAGCCAGGTTGGCCCCGTTTCCAATGAGCAGTTCTTC
CASSQVGPVSNEQFF
>few|-|TRBJ2-5|TRBV5-1
TGCGCCAGCAGCTCAATTACAGGGACGACTTGGGAGACCCAGTACTTC
CASSSITGTTWETQYF
>-|TRBD1|TRBJ2-3|TRBV5-6
TGTGCCAGCAGCTGGGCCGGGACAGGGGCCGGCACAGATACGCAGTATTTT
CASSWAGTGAGTDTQYF
>-|TRBD1|TRBJ1-2|TRBV29-1
TGCAGCATAAAGACAGGGCAATATGGCTACACCTTC
CSIKTGQYGYTF
>-|-|TRBJ1-2|TRBV5-8
TGTGCCAGCAGCCTTCCGGGGGGCACTGGCTACACCTTC
CASSLPGGTGYTF
>-|-|TRBJ2-2|TRBV7-2
TGTGCCAGCAGCCTCCTAATTCCCGGGGAGCTGTTTTTT
CASSLLIPGELFF
>-|-|TRBJ2-3|TRBV6-5
TGTGCCAGCTACCCCCTAGCGTCTAGCACAGATACGCAGTATTTT
CASYPLASSTDTQYF
>-|TRBD1|TRBJ2-1|TRBV5-4
TGTGCCAGCAGCAGACAGGGGGGGTTTAGTGATGAGCAGTTCTTC
CASSRQGGFSDEQFF
>-|-|TRBJ1-1|TRBV7-6
TGTGCCAGCAGCTTGGACAGCAACACTGAAGCTTTCTTT
CASSLDSNTEAFF
>-|TRBD1|TRBJ2-7|TRBV2
TGTGCCAGCAGTGTGGGACAGGGGCGCGAGCAGTACTTC
CASSVGQGREQYF
>-|TRBD1|TRBJ1-5|TRBV6-5
TGTGCCAGCAGCGACACAGGGGGCATGCCCCAGCATTTT
CASSDTGGMPQHF
>-|-|TRBJ2-7|TRBV5-5
TGTGCCAGCAGCCTACAGGGCGATTACGAGCAGTACTTC
CASSLQGDYEQYF
>once|TRBD2|TRBJ2-7|TRBV19
TGTGCCAGTAGTATTATCACTAGCGGGAGGATCGAGCAGTACTTC
CASSIITSGRIEQYF
>-|-|TRBJ1-2|TRBV7-9
TGTGCCATTCGACAGTCGGGTTCCAGTGGCTACACCTTC
CAIRQSGSSGYTF
>-|TRBD2|TRBJ2-1|TRBV18
TGTGCCAGCTCATCGGTACTAGCGGGAGCGGTAAATGAGCAGTTCTTC
CASSSVLAGAVNEQFF
>-|TRBD1|TRBJ2-7|TRBV5-8
TGTGCCAGCAGCAAATCGCGGGGCGGGACAGGGGACTACGAGCAGTACTTC
CASSKSRGGTGDYEQYF
>-|TRBD1|TRBJ1-6|TRBV24-1
TGTGCCACCAGTGACCCCCCGGGACAGTATTCACCCCTCCACTTT
CATSDPPGQYSPLHF
>-|TRBD1|TRBJ1-1|TRBV19
TGTGCCACCGCGGACAGGGGTAACACTGAAGCTTTCTTT
CATADRGNTEAFF
>few|TRBD2|TRBJ2-7|TRBV5-6
TGTGCCAGCAGTGCCGGACTAGCCCCGACCTACGAGCAGTACTTC
CASSAGLAPTYEQYF
>-|TRBD2|TRBJ2-5|TRBV3-1/TRBV3-2
TGTGCCAGCAGCCGGACTAGCGGGAGGGGGCGCCAAGAGACCCAGTACTTC
CASSRTSGRGRQETQYF
>-|-|TRBJ1-4|TRBV5-4
TGTGCCAGCAGCTCGCGACAGGACAGCCAACTCAATGAAAAACTGTTTTTT
CASSSRQDSQLNEKLFF
>-|-|TRBJ1-2|TRBV6-1
TGTGCCAGCAGTGAATTCGCCGGTAACTATGGCTACACCTTC
CASSEFAGNYGYTF
>once|-|TRBJ2-1|TRBV12-1
TGTGCCAGCAGCGGGAGCTCCTACAATGAGCAGTTCTTC
CASSGSSYNEQFF
>-|TRBD1|TRBJ2-3|TRBV19
TGTGCCAGTAGTCCTGCGACAGGGGATACAGATACGCAGTATTTT
CASSPATGDTDTQYF